This TCR beta chain was identified during a study of blood T cell repertoires in COVID-19. This CDR3 comprises 13 residues. V shed 0 bases and J shed 5 bases, with 5 bases lying between them. CDR1 is WNHNN and CDR2 is SYGVQD in the germline V gene (reference sequence). This table comes from immunoSEQ multiplex PCR, and its TCRdb copy is limited to in-frame clones, with some not included. The table has about 250,000 clones, less than 85% seen once; the top ten hold 4% to 6%. The material sequenced was peripheral blood. The chain joins TRBV10-1 to TRBJ1-5; possible D gene TRBD1, 5 bases. This clonotype was sampled from an elderly woman with active or convalescent COVID-19. Here the CDR3 DNA reads TGCGCCAGCAGTGAGTCAGGGGATCAGCCCCAGCATTTT. Amino acid sequence: CASSESGDQPQHF.